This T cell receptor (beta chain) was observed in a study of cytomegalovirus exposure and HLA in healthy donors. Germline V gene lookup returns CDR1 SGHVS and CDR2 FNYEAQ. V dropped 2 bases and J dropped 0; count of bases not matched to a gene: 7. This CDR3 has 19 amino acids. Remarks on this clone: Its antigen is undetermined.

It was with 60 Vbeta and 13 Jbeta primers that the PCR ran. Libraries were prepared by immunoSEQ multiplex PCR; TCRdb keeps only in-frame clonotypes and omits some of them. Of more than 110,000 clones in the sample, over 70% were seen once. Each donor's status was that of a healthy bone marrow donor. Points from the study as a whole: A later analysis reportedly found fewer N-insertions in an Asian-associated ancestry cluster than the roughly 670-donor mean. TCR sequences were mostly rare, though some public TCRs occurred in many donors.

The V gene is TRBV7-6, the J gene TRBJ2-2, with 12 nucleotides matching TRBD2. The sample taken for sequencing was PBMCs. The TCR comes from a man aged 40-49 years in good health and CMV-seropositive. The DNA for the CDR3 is TGTGCCAGCAGCTTATTTGCTAGCGGGAGGGCCGCGAACACCGGGGAGCTGTTTTTT. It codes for CASSLFASGRAANTGELFF.